Below are 20 T cell receptor beta chains sequenced from a single sample in a study of T cell clusters in autoimmune cytopenias. Multiplex touch-down PCR amplified TRB using TRB-A and TRB-B pools in one tube. TCRdb re-called the multiplex PCR reads; every CDR3 protein appears as one record, without DNA. The sample holds under 8,500 distinct CDR3 sequences. TRB amplification used approximately 270 ng of peripheral blood genomic DNA. Sequenced sample: peripheral blood. These receptors were obtained from a human donor with an autoimmune cytopenia or autoimmune hepatitis (not recorded which).

Its frequency marks this clonotype as medium-sized. The chain has TRBV30 and TRBJ2-5. Germline CDR1 is GTSNPN and CDR2 is SVGIG (reference sequence). This CDR3 has 14 residues. This CDR3 is CAWSVLWGSETQYF.

This clonotype registers medium-sized by frequency. The chain uses TRBV19 and TRBJ1-2. Germline V gene lookup returns CDR1 LNHDA and CDR2 SQIVND (reference sequence). This CDR3 region has 13 residues. CDR3 in amino acids: CASSSTAVFGYTF.

The rearrangement uses TRBV5-6 and TRBJ1-2. CDR3 length: 12 residues. Germline V lookup: CDR1 SGHDT, CDR2 YYEEEE. The CDR3: CASSKIAYGYTF.

The J gene is TRBJ1-6, the V gene TRBV6-5. The germline gives CDR1 MNHEY, CDR2 SVGAGI. The CDR3 runs 12 residues. This CDR3 is CASSSRGLPLHF.

The chain is built from TRBV19 and TRBJ2-1; checking the TCRdb D call of TRBD2 is not possible without DNA. CDR3 length: 14 amino acids. Germline CDR1 and CDR2: LNHDA and SQIVND (reference sequence). The CDR3 loop is CASSKSAGGLEQFF.

This clonotype registers medium-sized by frequency. The CDR3 spells CASSFKNQPQHF. The V call is TRBV12-3 or TRBV12-4, the J call TRBJ1-5. The CDR3 runs 12 residues.

J is TRBJ2-7 and V is TRBV5-6. This CDR3 comprises 14 residues. Germline-derived CDR1 and CDR2 are SGHDT and YYEEEE. CDR3: CASSPDTSSYEQYF.

Frequency places this clonotype as medium-sized (0.01 to 0.1%). The rearrangement uses TRBV6-5 and TRBJ2-7. The germline gives CDR1 MNHEY, CDR2 SVGAGI. The CDR3 contains 15 residues. The CDR3 region is CASEPKWTVSYEQYF.

The V and J genes are TRBV7-9 and TRBJ1-2; the TCRdb call, TRBD1, lacks DNA for checking. CDR1 and CDR2 from the germline V gene are SEHNR and FQNEAQ (reference sequence). The CDR3 length is 18 residues. This chain's CDR3 is CASIESGTGGPKGYGYTF. The whole variable domain, filled in from reference TRBV7-9 and TRBJ1-2, reads DTGVSQNPRHKITKRGQNVTFRCDPISEHNRLYWYRQTLGQGPEFLTYFQNEAQLEKSRLLSDRFSAERPKGSFSTLEIQRTEQGDSAMYLCASIESGTGGPKGYGYTFGSGTRLTVV.

The V call is TRBV30, the J call TRBJ1-2. This CDR3 is built from 14 residues. The germline V gene has CDR1 GTSNPN and CDR2 SVGIG (reference sequence). The CDR3 reads CAWSVSAPNYGYTF.

The chain combines TRBV20-1 with TRBJ2-7. The CDR3 covers 12 residues. Germline CDR1 and CDR2: DFQATT and SNEGSKA (reference sequence). The CDR3 sequence: CSARGSRYEQYF.

The rearrangement joins TRBV27 to TRBJ1-2; TCRdb reports TRBD1, a call that lacks DNA to check it against. CDR1 MNHEY and CDR2 SMNVEV come from the germline V gene (reference sequence). CDR3 length: 15 residues. The CDR3 protein is CASSRKEASGSGYTF.

By frequency, this clonotype is medium-sized. The rearrangement uses TRBV19 and TRBJ2-3; the D call of TRBD1 rests on TCRdb alone, since no DNA is present to check it. The length of the CDR3 is 17 residues. Looked up from germline, CDR1 is LNHDA and CDR2 is SQIVND (reference sequence). The CDR3 spells CASSIGTGTPSTDTQYF.

This rearrangement joins TRBV18 to TRBJ2-5. Germline CDR1 reads KGHSH; CDR2 reads LQKENI. The CDR3 runs 12 residues. CDR3 region: CASSWEQETQYF.

This clonotype counts as medium-sized by frequency. CDR3: CAWSQQGRGYTF. The chain links TRBV30 to TRBJ1-2; the TCRdb call, TRBD1, lacks DNA for checking. Germline V lookup: CDR1 GTSNPN, CDR2 SVGIG (reference sequence). The CDR3 runs 12 residues.

In terms of frequency, this clonotype is medium-sized. The chain couples TRBV5-7 to TRBJ1-6; TCRdb designates TRBD1, a call that cannot be tested without DNA. Being an ORF, TRBV5-7 has a function that is uncertain. This CDR3 has 16 residues. CDR3 sequence: CASSLGDRANNSPLHF.

According to its frequency, this clonotype is medium-sized (0.01 to 0.1%). The genes are TRBV19 and TRBJ1-1. Germline V gives CDR1 LNHDA, CDR2 SQIVND (reference sequence). The CDR3 consists of 17 residues. CDR3 loop: CASSVKVSGGVNTEAFF.

J is TRBJ2-3 and V is TRBV27; the D gene TCRdb calls, TRBD1, cannot be checked with no DNA. The CDR3 spans 15 residues. CDR1 and CDR2 from the germline V gene are MNHEY and SMNVEV (reference sequence). CDR3 in amino acids: CASSATGTGTDTQYF.

The chain recombines TRBV7-9 with TRBJ2-2; as DNA is missing, the TRBD1 call by TCRdb cannot be tested. The CDR3 contains 14 residues. CDR1 is SEHNR and CDR2 is FQNEAQ in the germline V gene (reference sequence). CDR3 region: CASSMTGRTGELFF.

The rearrangement links TRBV4-3 to TRBJ2-2. CDR1 and CDR2 from the germline V gene are LGHNA and YSLEER. CDR3 length: 14 residues. CDR3: CASRDVRNTGELFF.